This is a list of T cell receptor beta chains from one sample in a study of technical replicates of blood from several donors. Assay used: immunoSEQ multiplex PCR; TCRdb lists only in-frame clones, some missing. The table shows approximately 70,000 clones, with approximately 97% occurring only once. Sequenced material: T cells isolated from PBMCs. The receptors come from a human donor in good health. Both conserved end residues are trimmed from each CDR3. The order of the fields is V gene, J gene, CDR3 protein.

V: TRBV6-5
J: TRBJ1-1
CDR3: ASSYIQGAANTEAF

V: TRBV29-1
J: TRBJ1-2
CDR3: SAMDRVNGYT

V: TRBV27
J: TRBJ2-7
CDR3: ASRYTLAGDDEQY

V: TRBV27
J: TRBJ1-5
CDR3: ASRPGTGGNQPQH

V: TRBV19
J: TRBJ1-1
CDR3: ASTGDRNTEAF

V: TRBV30
J: TRBJ1-3
CDR3: AWSLNSGSGNTIY

V: TRBV19
J: TRBJ2-3
CDR3: ASSRGQGYTDTQY

V: TRBV5-1
J: TRBJ2-2
CDR3: ASNRDRSTGELF

V: TRBV7-9
J: TRBJ1-5
CDR3: ASSLEGVGSNQPQH

V: TRBV29-1
J: TRBJ2-7
CDR3: SVPLGLAGAEQY

V: TRBV6-1
J: TRBJ2-3
CDR3: ASSETGTGADTQY

V: TRBV30
J: TRBJ1-1
CDR3: AWSPGRAALMQTEAF

V: TRBV28
J: TRBJ2-1
CDR3: ASTSTGNEQF

V: TRBV19
J: TRBJ2-2
CDR3: ASMGDRAFFSGELF

V: TRBV7-7
J: TRBJ2-7
CDR3: ATGGRYLYEQY

V: TRBV27
J: TRBJ2-5
CDR3: ASSLGDSFQETQY

V: TRBV19
J: TRBJ1-1
CDR3: ASGVNTEAF

V: TRBV27
J: TRBJ1-4
CDR3: ASSLIAPLGATNEKLF

V: TRBV5-1
J: TRBJ2-1
CDR3: ASSLVWEGLNNEQF

V: TRBV4-1
J: TRBJ1-5
CDR3: ASSHDTGNNQPQH

V: TRBV23-1
J: TRBJ1-5
CDR3: ARWAKGYNSNQPQH

V: TRBV6-5
J: TRBJ2-3
CDR3: ASSYDRVADTQY

V: TRBV11-3
J: TRBJ2-1
CDR3: ASSLGIRVLTNEQF

V: TRBV6-6
J: TRBJ2-5
CDR3: ASSYLGHLRSETQY

V: TRBV7-9
J: TRBJ1-2
CDR3: ASSPSGVDGYT

V: TRBV9
J: TRBJ1-5
CDR3: ASSATGSEQPQH

V: TRBV10-3
J: TRBJ1-2
CDR3: AIPLQGQGGYT

V: TRBV11-3
J: TRBJ1-1
CDR3: ASSLTPTNTEAF

V: TRBV15
J: TRBJ2-7
CDR3: ATSRDPEDEQY

V: TRBV11-2
J: TRBJ2-3
CDR3: ASSLGDRATDTQY

V: TRBV7-2
J: TRBJ2-7
CDR3: ASSSYGRAYEQY